This T cell receptor (beta chain) appears in the sequencing data of a study of T cell changes during pregnancy in multiple sclerosis. Clones were read by immunoSEQ multiplex PCR, and TCRdb kept only the in-frame ones, dropping some. The profile shows about 36,000 clones, roughly 93% of them singletons. This clonotype was sampled from a female donor with multiple sclerosis, enrolled in a pregnancy study. The sequenced sample was CD4+ T cells from peripheral blood mononuclear cells, obtained in the first trimester of pregnancy.

In DNA, the CDR3 is TGTGCCAGCAGTTGGGGAGGGGCGAACTACGAGCAGTACTTC. It is translated as CASSWGGANYEQYF. The gene calls are TRBV25-1 and TRBJ2-7; TRBD2 matches 7 bases. This CDR3 spans 14 amino acids. The trim removed 5 bases at V and 3 bases at J, leaving 7 bases unmatched. Germline V CDR1 and CDR2: MGHDK, SYGVNS.